What follows is one TCR beta chain and its context. Its antigen is unknown. The data stem from a study of cytotoxic CD8 clonotypes in ibrutinib-treated CLL. In the study overall: Among responders, roughly 25 were partial and 2 complete; after median approximately six years, about 15 stayed remitted and roughly twelve progressed. Collecting the response samples happened after a median 12 months of treatment, with a range of 6 to 36.

Using immunoSEQ multiplex PCR, the repertoire was profiled, and TCRdb retains in-frame clones only, with some absent. The sample carries tens of thousands of clones, around 80% recorded once. General study findings and limits: At the start, clonality exceeded age-matched healthy donors and followed circulating CD8+ T-cell counts.

Library input was 1.5 to 2 micrograms of DNA from cryopreserved PBMCs. Material: PBMCs, obtained at disease progression, from a patient treated with ibrutinib. The receptor comes from a human donor with chronic lymphocytic leukemia.

DNA of the CDR3: TGCGCCAGCAGCCTAGAACTGACCGTCTATGGCTACACCTTC. Protein: CASSLELTVYGYTF. The chain couples TRBV5-1 to TRBJ1-2; D gene unclear. The CDR3 totals 14 residues. V lost 4 bases and J lost 4, with 14 bases in between. Germline values: CDR1 SGHRS, CDR2 YFSETQ. Variable domain in full (rest from reference TRBV5-1 and TRBJ1-2): KAGVTQTPRYLIKTRGQQVTLSCSPISGHRSVSWYQQTPGQGLQFLFEYFSETQRNKGNFPGRFSGRQFSNSRSEMNVSTLELGDSALYLCASSLELTVYGYTFGSGTRLTVV.